A selection of T cell receptor beta chains follows, all from one sample in a study of OX40 agonist ivuxolimab in advanced cancers. TCRdb keeps only in-frame clones here, not all; method: immunoSEQ multiplex PCR. This repertoire shows roughly 70,000 clones, under 90% found once; its top ten account for around 0.63%. Specimen: CD4+ or CD8+ T cells sorted from blood, collected in a trial of the OX40 agonist ivuxolimab. These TCRs come from an adult with an advanced solid tumor such as melanoma, head and neck, liver or kidney cancer. Both conserved end residues are part of each CDR3. The D gene is left open where the match is weak. Part of the rows lack a size; the others show once, few, many or a class for expanded clones.

>.|TRBV5-1|TRBJ1-5|.
TGCGCCAGCAGCTTGGACCTGAATAACCAGCCCCAGCATTTT
CASSLDLNNQPQHF
>.|TRBV6-6|TRBJ1-6|.
TGTGCCAGCAGTTACTCGGCAGGAAAGGAATCACCCCTCCACTTT
CASSYSAGKESPLHF
>TRBD1|TRBV7-2|TRBJ1-2|.
TGTGCCAGCAGGGGGACAGGGGTGATCTATGGCTACACCTTC
CASRGTGVIYGYTF
>.|TRBV4-1|TRBJ1-6|.
TGCGCCAGCAGCCATGCTGACGACTATAATTCACCCCTCCACTTT
CASSHADDYNSPLHF
>TRBD2|TRBV14|TRBJ2-3|.
TGTGCCAGCAGCCAGGGACTAGCAGAGAGCACAGATACGCAGTATTTT
CASSQGLAESTDTQYF
>.|TRBV6-1|TRBJ2-2|once
TGTGCCAGCAGTGAACAGTTAAACACCGGGGAGCTGTTTTTT
CASSEQLNTGELFF
>.|TRBV9|TRBJ1-4|once
TGTGCCAGCAGCGTAACTGCAACTAATGAAAAACTGTTTTTT
CASSVTATNEKLFF
>.|TRBV5-4|TRBJ1-3|.
TGTGCCAGCAGCACGCGGAGTGCAGGGTGGGGTGGAAACACCATATATTTT
CASSTRSAGWGGNTIYF
>.|TRBV19|TRBJ1-2|.
TGTGCCAGTAGTCGCGGCCCCTATGGCTACACCTTC
CASSRGPYGYTF
>TRBD1|TRBV5-4|TRBJ2-7|.
TGTGCCAGCAGGGCTACCGGGACAGTCAGCTCCTACGAGCAGTACTTC
CASRATGTVSSYEQYF
>TRBD2|TRBV19|TRBJ2-1|.
TGTGCCAGTAGGGCCGGGACTACTCACAATGAGCAGTTCTTC
CASRAGTTHNEQFF
>.|TRBV4-3|TRBJ1-5|.
TGCGCCAGCAGCCAAGATCCCGTCTATAGCAATCAGCCCCAGCATTTT
CASSQDPVYSNQPQHF
>TRBD2|TRBV6-5|TRBJ2-7|.
TGTGCCAGCAGTTACTCGTCTAGCGGGTACCTCTACGAGCAGTACTTC
CASSYSSSGYLYEQYF
>.|TRBV28|TRBJ1-5|once
TGTGCCAGCAGACCGGAGGGACCCTATTTGGGGATAAGTCAGCCCCAGCATTTT
CASRPEGPYLGISQPQHF
>TRBD1|TRBV6-1|TRBJ1-1|.
TGTGCCAGCAGTGCACAGGGGTGGTTCACTGAAGCTTTCTTT
CASSAQGWFTEAFF
>TRBD1|TRBV19|TRBJ1-2|.
TGTGCCAGTAGTATACTGACAGGGGCTTTTCCGTCATATGGCTACACCTTC
CASSILTGAFPSYGYTF
>.|TRBV4-2|TRBJ1-6|.
TGTGCCAGCAGCCAAGATTTCAGCTCCTATAATTCACCCCTCCACTTT
CASSQDFSSYNSPLHF
>.|TRBV28|TRBJ1-2|.
TGTGCCAGCGTCCCCCGGGACAAGGTTTGGAGCAACTATGGCTACACCTTC
CASVPRDKVWSNYGYTF
>.|TRBV7-9|TRBJ2-7|.
TGTGCCAGCAGCTCCCTATGGGGTTTCTACGAGCAGTACTTC
CASSSLWGFYEQYF
>.|TRBV5-1|TRBJ2-1|.
TGCGCCAGCAGCTTGGAATGGGGGAGCTCCTACAATGAGCAGTTCTTC
CASSLEWGSSYNEQFF
>.|TRBV10-3|TRBJ2-3|.
TGTGCCATCCGCGACCCTAACCCCACAGATACGCAGTATTTT
CAIRDPNPTDTQYF
>TRBD1|TRBV6-5|TRBJ2-1|.
TGTGCCAGCACCCTAGACAGGGGGCCTTACAATGAGCAGTTCTTC
CASTLDRGPYNEQFF
>TRBD1|TRBV19|TRBJ2-3|once
TGTGCCAGTAGTCTAACAGGGGTCTCAACAGATACGCAGTATTTT
CASSLTGVSTDTQYF
>TRBD1|TRBV7-2|TRBJ1-5|.
TGTGCCAGCAGCTTGTTGGGCAGGGGGTTCAATCAGCCCCAGCATTTT
CASSLLGRGFNQPQHF
>TRBD1|TRBV6-1|TRBJ1-1|.
TGTGCCAGCCGACGACAGGGCCTTGAAGCTTTCTTT
CASRRQGLEAFF
>.|TRBV6-1|TRBJ1-5|.
TGTGCCAGCAGTAATTCCCAGGGATTCAATCAGCCCCAGCATTTT
CASSNSQGFNQPQHF
>TRBD2|TRBV5-8|TRBJ2-1|.
TGTGCCAGCAGCCACGCCGGGACTAGCGGGTTCAATGAGCAGTTCTTC
CASSHAGTSGFNEQFF
>TRBD2|TRBV5-5|TRBJ2-2|.
TGTGCCAGCAGCTTGTCGGGTACTAGCGGGGGACTTGCCGGGGAGCTGTTTTTT
CASSLSGTSGGLAGELFF
>TRBD2|TRBV5-1|TRBJ2-7|.
TGCGCCAGCAGCCAGCTAGCGGGGAGAGCCTACGAGCAGTACTTC
CASSQLAGRAYEQYF
>.|TRBV6-1|TRBJ2-2|.
TGTGCCGCCCGAGGTTTCACCGGGGAGCTGTTTTTT
CAARGFTGELFF
>.|TRBV6-5|TRBJ2-1|.
TGTGCCAGCAGTTACTTGCTTCACAATGAGCAGTTCTTC
CASSYLLHNEQFF
>TRBD1|TRBV19|TRBJ1-2|.
TGTGCCAGTAGTATAGCCGGCCAGGGGGCGTACTATGGCTACACCTTC
CASSIAGQGAYYGYTF
>TRBD2|TRBV6-1|TRBJ2-1|.
TGTGCCAGCAGTGAACCGAAGCGGGGGGGCCGGAGCAATGAGCAGTTCTTC
CASSEPKRGGRSNEQFF
>.|TRBV27|TRBJ1-3|.
TGTGCCAGCAGTAGCGGCACTGGAAACACCATATATTTT
CASSSGTGNTIYF
>.|TRBV7-2|TRBJ1-1|.
TGTGCCAGCAACTTTCGGGTGAACACTGAAGCTTTCTTT
CASNFRVNTEAFF
>.|TRBV29-1|TRBJ1-4|.
TGCAGCGTAATTGTCTGGGGGGTCAATGAAAAACTGTTTTTT
CSVIVWGVNEKLFF
>.|TRBV13|TRBJ1-1|.
TGTGCCAGCAGCTCCGGGACTCACAACACTGAAGCTTTCTTT
CASSSGTHNTEAFF
>.|TRBV7-2|TRBJ2-3|.
TGTGCCAGCAGCTTTGGGGGGAGGGATACGCAGTATTTT
CASSFGGRDTQYF
>.|TRBV7-2|TRBJ1-2|.
TGTGCCAGCAGCTTAAACGGCAGAATCTTGGTCTATGGCTACACCTTC
CASSLNGRILVYGYTF
>.|TRBV27|TRBJ2-2|.
TGTGCCAGCAGTCCAAACAGAATATCCTTCACCGGGGAGCTGTTTTTT
CASSPNRISFTGELFF
>.|TRBV15|TRBJ2-7|.
TGTGCCACCAGCAGAGGCAGGGTGCCCTACGAGCAGTACTTC
CATSRGRVPYEQYF
>.|TRBV7-9|TRBJ1-2|.
TGTGCCAGCAGCTTATTGGCGGGGGTCAATGGCTACACCTTC
CASSLLAGVNGYTF
>.|TRBV6-4|TRBJ2-1|.
TGTGCCAGCAGACGGGAAGCGAATCTCAATGAGCAGTTCTTC
CASRREANLNEQFF
>.|TRBV6-5|TRBJ1-6|once
TGTGCCAGCAGTCTCAGGGGCAGGGATTCACCCCTCCACTTT
CASSLRGRDSPLHF
>.|TRBV2|TRBJ2-5|.
TGTGCCAGCGATGGAGCCCAAGAGACCCAGTACTTC
CASDGAQETQYF
>TRBD1|TRBV27|TRBJ2-3|once
TGTGCCAGCCGCCGCCGGGACAGGTGGGGGACAGATACGCAGTATTTT
CASRRRDRWGTDTQYF
>.|TRBV5-8|TRBJ1-5|once
TGTGCCAGCAGCGCTTACAATCAGCCCCAGCATTTT
CASSAYNQPQHF